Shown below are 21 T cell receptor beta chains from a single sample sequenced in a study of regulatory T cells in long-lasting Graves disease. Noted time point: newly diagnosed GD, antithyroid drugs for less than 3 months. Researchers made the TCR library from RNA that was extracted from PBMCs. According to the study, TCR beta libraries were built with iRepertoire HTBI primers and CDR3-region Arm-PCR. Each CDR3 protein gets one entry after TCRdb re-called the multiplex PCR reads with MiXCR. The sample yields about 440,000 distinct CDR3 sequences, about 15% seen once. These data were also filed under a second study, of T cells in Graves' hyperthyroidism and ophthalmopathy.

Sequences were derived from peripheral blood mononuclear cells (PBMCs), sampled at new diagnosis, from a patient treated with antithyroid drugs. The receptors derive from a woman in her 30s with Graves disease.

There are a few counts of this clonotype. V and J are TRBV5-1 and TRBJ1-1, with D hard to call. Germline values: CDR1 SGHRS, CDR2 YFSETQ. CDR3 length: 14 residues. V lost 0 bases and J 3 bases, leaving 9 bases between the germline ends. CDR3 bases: TGCGCCAGCAGCTTGGTCCCCCCCGACACTGAAGCTTTCTTT. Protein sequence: CASSLVPPDTEAFF.

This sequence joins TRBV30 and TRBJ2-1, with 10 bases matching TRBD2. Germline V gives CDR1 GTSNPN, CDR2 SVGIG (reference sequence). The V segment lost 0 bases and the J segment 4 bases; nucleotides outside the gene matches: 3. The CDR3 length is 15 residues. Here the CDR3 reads CAWSVKLAGYNEQFF. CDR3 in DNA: TGTGCCTGGAGTGTCAAACTAGCGGGGTACAATGAGCAGTTCTTC.

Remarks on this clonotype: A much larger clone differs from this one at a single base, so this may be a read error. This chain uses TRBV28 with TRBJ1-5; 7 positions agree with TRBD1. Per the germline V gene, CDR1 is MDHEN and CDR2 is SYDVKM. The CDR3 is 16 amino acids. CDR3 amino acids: CASRKGAGGSRQLQHF. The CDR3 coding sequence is TGTGCCAGCAGAAAGGGGGCCGGGGGCAGTAGGCAGCTCCAGCATTTT.

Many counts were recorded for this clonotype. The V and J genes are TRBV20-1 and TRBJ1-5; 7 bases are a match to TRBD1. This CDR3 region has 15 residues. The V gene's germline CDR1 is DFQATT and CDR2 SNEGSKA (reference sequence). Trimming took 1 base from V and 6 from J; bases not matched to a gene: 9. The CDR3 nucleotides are TGCAGTGCTAGAGTCTCCAGGGGGTTCGGTCAGCCCCAGCATTTT. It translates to CSARVSRGFGQPQHF.

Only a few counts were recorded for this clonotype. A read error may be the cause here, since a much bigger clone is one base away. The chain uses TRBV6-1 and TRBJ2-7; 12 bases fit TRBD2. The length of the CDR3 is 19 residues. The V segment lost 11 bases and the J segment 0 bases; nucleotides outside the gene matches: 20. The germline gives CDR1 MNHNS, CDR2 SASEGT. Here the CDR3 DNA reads TGTGCCGGCACCCCCTTGAGGGGTACGACTAGCGGGAGCTCCTACGAGCAGTACTTC. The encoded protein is CAGTPLRGTTSGSSYEQYF.

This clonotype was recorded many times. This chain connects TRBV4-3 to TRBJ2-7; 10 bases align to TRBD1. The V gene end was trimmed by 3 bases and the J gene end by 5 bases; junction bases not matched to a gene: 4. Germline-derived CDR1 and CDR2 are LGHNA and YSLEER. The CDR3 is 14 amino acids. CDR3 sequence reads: CASSQGQGRDEQYF. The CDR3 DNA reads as TGCGCCAGCAGCCAGGGACAGGGGCGCGACGAGCAGTACTTC.

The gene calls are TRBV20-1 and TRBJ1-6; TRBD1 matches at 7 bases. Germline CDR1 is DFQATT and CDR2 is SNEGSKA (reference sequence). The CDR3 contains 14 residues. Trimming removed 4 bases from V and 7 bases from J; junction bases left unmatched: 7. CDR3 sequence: CSATVGTENSPLHF. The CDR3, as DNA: TGCAGTGCTACCGTCGGGACAGAGAATTCACCCCTCCACTTT.

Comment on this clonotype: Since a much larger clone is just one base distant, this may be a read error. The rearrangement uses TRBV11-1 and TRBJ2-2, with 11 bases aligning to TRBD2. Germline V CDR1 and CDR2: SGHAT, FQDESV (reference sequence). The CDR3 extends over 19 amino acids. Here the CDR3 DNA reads TGTGTCAGCAGCTTAATATTGGGACTAGCGGAGACGAACACCGGGGAGCTGTTTTTT. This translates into CVSSLILGLAETNTGELFF.

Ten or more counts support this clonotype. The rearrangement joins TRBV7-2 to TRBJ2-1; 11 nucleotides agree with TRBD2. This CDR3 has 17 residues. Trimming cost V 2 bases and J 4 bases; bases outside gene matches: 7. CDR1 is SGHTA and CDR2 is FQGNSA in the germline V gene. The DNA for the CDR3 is TGTGCCAGCAGCTTACGACTAGCGGGGATAGTATACAATGAGCAGTTCTTC. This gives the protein CASSLRLAGIVYNEQFF.

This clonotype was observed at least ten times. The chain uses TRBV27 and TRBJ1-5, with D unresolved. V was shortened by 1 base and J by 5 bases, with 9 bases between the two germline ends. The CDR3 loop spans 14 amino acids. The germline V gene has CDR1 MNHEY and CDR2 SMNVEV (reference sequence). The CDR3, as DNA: TGTGCCAGCAGTTTATTCATGGGAGATCAGCCCCAGCATTTT. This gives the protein CASSLFMGDQPQHF.

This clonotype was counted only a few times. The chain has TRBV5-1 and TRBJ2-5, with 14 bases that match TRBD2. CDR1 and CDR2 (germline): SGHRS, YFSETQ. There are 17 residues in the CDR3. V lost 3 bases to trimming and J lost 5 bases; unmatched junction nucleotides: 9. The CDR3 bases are TGCGCCAGCAGCTGGACTAGCGGGAGGCCTTCTGGTGAGACCCAGTACTTC. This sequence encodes CASSWTSGRPSGETQYF.

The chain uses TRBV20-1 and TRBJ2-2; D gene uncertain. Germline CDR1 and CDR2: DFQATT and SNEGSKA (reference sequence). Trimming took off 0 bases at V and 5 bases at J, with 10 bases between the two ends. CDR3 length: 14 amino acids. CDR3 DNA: TGCAGTGCTAGAGATTACGATCAAACCGGGGAGCTGTTTTTT. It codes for CSARDYDQTGELFF.

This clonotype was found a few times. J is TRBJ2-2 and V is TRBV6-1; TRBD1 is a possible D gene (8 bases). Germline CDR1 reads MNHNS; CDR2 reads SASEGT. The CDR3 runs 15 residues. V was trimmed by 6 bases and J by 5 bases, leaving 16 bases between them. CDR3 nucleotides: TGTGCCAGCAGGGTCGACAGGGGAGGGACCGGGGAGCTGTTTTTT. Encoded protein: CASRVDRGGTGELFF.

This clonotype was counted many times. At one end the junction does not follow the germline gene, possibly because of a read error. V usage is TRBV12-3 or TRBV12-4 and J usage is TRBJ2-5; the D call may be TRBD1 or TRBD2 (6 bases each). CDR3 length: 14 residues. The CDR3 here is CAISRGVREETQYF. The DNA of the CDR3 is TGTGCCATCAGTAGGGGGGTTAGGGAAGAGACCCAGTACTTC.

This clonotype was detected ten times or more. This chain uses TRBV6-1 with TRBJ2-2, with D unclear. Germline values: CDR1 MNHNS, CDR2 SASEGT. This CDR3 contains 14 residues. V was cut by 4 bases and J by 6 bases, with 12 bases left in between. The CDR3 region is CASSVDFGPGELFF. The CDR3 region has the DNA TGTGCCAGCAGTGTTGACTTCGGCCCCGGGGAGCTGTTTTTT.

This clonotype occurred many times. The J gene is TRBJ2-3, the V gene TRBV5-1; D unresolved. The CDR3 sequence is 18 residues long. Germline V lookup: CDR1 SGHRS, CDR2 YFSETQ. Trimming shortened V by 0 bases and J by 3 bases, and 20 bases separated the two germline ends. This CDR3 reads CASSLEPILGHGTDTQYF. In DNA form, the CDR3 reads TGCGCCAGCAGCTTGGAACCGATACTTGGTCATGGGACAGATACGCAGTATTTT. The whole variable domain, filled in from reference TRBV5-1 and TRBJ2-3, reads KAGVTQTPRYLIKTRGQQVTLSCSPISGHRSVSWYQQTPGQGLQFLFEYFSETQRNKGNFPGRFSGRQFSNSRSEMNVSTLELGDSALYLCASSLEPILGHGTDTQYFGPGTRLTVL.

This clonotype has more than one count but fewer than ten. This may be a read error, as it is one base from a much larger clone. The CDR3 sequence is CSVTQGYYQPQHF. The CDR3 region has the DNA TGCAGCGTTACACAGGGATACTATCAGCCCCAGCATTTT. This chain connects TRBV29-1 to TRBJ1-5; tentative D call: TRBD1 (6 bases). Between the trimmed V and J ends, which lost 5 bases and 5 bases, there was a span of 13 bases. The CDR3 consists of 13 residues. Germline values: CDR1 SQVTM, CDR2 ANQGSEA.

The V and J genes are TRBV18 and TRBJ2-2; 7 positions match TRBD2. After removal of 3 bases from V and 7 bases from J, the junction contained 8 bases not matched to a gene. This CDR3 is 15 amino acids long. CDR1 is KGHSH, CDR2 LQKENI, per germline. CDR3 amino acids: CASSPFVAGVGELFF. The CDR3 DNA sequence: TGTGCCAGCTCACCGTTCGTTGCGGGGGTCGGGGAGCTGTTTTTT.

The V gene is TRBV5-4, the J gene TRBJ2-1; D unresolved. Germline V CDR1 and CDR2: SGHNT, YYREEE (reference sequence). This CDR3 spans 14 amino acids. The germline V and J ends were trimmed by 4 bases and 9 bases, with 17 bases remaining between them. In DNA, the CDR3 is TGTGCCAGCAGCCTGGCAGAGGCCTACGGTGAGCAGTTCTTC. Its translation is CASSLAEAYGEQFF.

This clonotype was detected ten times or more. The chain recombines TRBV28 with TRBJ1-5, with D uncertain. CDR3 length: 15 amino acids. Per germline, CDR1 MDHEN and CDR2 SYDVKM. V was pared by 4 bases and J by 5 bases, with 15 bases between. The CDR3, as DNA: TGTGCCAGCAGTTCTCTTAATCTCAACGATCAGCCCCAGCATTTT. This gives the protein CASSSLNLNDQPQHF.

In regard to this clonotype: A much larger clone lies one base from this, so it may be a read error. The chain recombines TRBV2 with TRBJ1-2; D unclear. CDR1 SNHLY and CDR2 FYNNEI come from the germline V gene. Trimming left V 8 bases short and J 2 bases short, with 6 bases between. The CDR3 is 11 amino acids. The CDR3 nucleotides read TGTGCCAGCGATCAGAACTATGGCTACACCTTC. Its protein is CASDQNYGYTF.